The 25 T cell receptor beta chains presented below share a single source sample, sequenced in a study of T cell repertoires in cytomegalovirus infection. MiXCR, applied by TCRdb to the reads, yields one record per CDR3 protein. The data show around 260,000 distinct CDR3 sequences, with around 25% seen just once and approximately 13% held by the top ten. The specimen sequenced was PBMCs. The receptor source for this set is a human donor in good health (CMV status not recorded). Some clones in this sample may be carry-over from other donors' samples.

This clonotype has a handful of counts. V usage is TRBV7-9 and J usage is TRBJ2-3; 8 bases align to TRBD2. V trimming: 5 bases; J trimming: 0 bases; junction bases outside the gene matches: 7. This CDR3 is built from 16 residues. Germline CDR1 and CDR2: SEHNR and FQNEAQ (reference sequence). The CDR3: CASSPVAGGSTDTQYF. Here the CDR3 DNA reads TGTGCCAGCAGCCCCGTTGCGGGAGGCAGCACAGATACGCAGTATTTT.

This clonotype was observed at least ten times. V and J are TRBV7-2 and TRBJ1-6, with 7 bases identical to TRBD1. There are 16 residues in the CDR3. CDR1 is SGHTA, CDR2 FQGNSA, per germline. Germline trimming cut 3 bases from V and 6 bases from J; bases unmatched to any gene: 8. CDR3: CASSFDPTGLNSPLHF. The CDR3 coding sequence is TGTGCCAGCAGCTTTGACCCGACAGGGCTTAATTCACCCCTCCACTTT.

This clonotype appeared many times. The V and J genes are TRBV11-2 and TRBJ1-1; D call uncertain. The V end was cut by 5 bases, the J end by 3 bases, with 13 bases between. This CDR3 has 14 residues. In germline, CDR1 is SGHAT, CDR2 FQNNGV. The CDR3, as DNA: TGTGCCAGCAGCGGAGGGTCCCGGGACACTGAAGCTTTCTTT. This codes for CASSGGSRDTEAFF.

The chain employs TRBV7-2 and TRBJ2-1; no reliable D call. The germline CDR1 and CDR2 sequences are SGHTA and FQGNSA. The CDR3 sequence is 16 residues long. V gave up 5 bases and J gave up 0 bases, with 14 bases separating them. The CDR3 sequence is CASSPRRRTSYNEQFF. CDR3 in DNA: TGTGCCAGCAGCCCCCGTAGAAGAACCTCCTACAATGAGCAGTTCTTC.

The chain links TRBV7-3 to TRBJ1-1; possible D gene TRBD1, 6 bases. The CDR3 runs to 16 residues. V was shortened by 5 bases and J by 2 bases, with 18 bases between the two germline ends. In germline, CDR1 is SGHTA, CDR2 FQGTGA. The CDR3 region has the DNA TGTGCCAGCAGCCCAATATGGACAGCACCAAACACTGAAGCTTTCTTT. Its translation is CASSPIWTAPNTEAFF. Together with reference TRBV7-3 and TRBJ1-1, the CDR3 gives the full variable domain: GAGVSQTPSNKVTEKGKYVELRCDPISGHTALYWYRQSLGQGPEFLIYFQGTGAADDSGLPNDRFFAVRPEGSVSTLKIQRTERGDSAVYLCASSPIWTAPNTEAFFGQGTRLTVV.

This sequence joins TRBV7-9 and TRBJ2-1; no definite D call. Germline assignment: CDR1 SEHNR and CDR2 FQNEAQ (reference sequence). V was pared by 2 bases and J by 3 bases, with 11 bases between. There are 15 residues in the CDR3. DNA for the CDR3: TGTGCCAGCAGCTTACCGACTTTGGACTACAATGAGCAGTTCTTC. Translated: CASSLPTLDYNEQFF.

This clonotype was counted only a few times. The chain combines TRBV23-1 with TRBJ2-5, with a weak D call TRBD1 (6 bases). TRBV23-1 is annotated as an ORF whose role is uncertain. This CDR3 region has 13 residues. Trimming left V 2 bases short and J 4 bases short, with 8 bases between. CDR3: CASSQGGPETQYF. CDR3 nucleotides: TGCGCCAGCAGTCAAGGGGGCCCAGAGACCCAGTACTTC.

This CDR3 reads CSARDLSGLAGNTGELFF. The CDR3 nucleotides are TGCAGTGCTAGAGACCTGAGCGGACTAGCGGGGAACACCGGGGAGCTGTTTTTT. The genes are TRBV20-1 and TRBJ2-2, with TRBD2 matching over 11 bases. Germline V lookup: CDR1 DFQATT, CDR2 SNEGSKA (reference sequence). The CDR3 is 18 amino acids. With V trimmed by 0 bases and J by 1 base, 7 bases remained unmatched.

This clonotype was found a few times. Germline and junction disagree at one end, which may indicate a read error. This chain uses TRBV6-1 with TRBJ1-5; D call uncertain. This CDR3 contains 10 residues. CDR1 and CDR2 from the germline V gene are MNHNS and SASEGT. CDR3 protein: CASSQASVHF. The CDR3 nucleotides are TGTGCCAGCAGTCAAGCTTCCGTTCATTTT.

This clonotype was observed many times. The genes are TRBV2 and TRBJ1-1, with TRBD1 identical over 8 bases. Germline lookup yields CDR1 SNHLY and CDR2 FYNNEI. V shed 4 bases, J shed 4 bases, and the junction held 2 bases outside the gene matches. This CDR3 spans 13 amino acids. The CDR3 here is CASSVTGGTEAFF. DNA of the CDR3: TGTGCCAGCAGTGTCACAGGGGGCACTGAAGCTTTCTTT.

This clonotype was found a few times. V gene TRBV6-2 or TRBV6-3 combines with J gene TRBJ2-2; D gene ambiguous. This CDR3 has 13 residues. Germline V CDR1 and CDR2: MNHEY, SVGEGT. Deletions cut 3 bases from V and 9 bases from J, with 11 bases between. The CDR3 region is CASSYEVVRELFF. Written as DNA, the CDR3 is TGTGCCAGCAGTTATGAAGTGGTCCGGGAGCTGTTTTTT.

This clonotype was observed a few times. CDR3 protein: CASRPRGSYNEQFF. The CDR3 region has the DNA TGTGCCAGTAGGCCCCGCGGATCCTACAATGAGCAGTTCTTC. The chain has TRBV19 and TRBJ2-1; D uncertain. The CDR3 runs 14 residues. Trimming shortened V by 6 bases and J by 1 base, and 10 bases separated the two germline ends. Per germline, CDR1 LNHDA and CDR2 SQIVND (reference sequence). The whole variable domain, filled in from reference TRBV19 and TRBJ2-1, reads DGGITQSPKYLFRKEGQNVTLSCEQNLNHDAMYWYRQDPGQGLRLIYYSQIVNDFQKGDIAEGYSVSREKKESFPLTVTSAQKNPTAFYLCASRPRGSYNEQFFGPGTRLTVL.

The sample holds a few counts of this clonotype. The CDR3 spells CASSNGPLLTYEQYF. The CDR3 DNA sequence: TGTGCCAGCAGTAACGGACCCCTATTGACCTACGAGCAGTACTTC. The chain is built from TRBV6-6 and TRBJ2-7; no definite D call. This CDR3 is 15 amino acids long. CDR1 is MNHNY and CDR2 is SVGAGI in the germline V gene (reference sequence). Trimming took off 5 bases at V and 2 bases at J, with 16 bases between the two ends.

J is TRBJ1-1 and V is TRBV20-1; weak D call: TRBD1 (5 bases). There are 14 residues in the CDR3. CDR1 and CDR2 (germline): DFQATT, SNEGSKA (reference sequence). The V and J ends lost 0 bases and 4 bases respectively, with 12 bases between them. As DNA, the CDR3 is TGCAGTGCTAGAGAAGGGACCGGGGTCACTGAAGCTTTCTTT. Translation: CSAREGTGVTEAFF.

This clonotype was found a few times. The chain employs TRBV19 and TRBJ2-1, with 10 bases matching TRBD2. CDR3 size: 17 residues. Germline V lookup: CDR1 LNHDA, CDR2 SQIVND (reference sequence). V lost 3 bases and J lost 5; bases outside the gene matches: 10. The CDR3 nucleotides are TGTGCCAGTAGTATCAAGGAGACTAGCGGGCTCCACAATGAGCAGTTCTTC. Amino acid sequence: CASSIKETSGLHNEQFF.

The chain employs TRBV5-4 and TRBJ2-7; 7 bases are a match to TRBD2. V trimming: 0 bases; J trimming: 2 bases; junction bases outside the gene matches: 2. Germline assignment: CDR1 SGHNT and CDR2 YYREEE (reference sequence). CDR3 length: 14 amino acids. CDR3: CASSLGDYPYEQYF. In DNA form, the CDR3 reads TGTGCCAGCAGCTTGGGGGACTACCCCTACGAGCAGTACTTC.

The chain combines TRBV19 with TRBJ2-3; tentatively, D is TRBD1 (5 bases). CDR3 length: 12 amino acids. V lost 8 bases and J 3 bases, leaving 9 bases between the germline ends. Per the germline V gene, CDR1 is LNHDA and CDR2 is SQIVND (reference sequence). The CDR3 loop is CASLGATDTQYF. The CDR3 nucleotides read TGTGCCAGTCTAGGGGCAACAGATACGCAGTATTTT. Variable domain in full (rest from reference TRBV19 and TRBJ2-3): DGGITQSPKYLFRKEGQNVTLSCEQNLNHDAMYWYRQDPGQGLRLIYYSQIVNDFQKGDIAEGYSVSREKKESFPLTVTSAQKNPTAFYLCASLGATDTQYFGPGTRLTVL.

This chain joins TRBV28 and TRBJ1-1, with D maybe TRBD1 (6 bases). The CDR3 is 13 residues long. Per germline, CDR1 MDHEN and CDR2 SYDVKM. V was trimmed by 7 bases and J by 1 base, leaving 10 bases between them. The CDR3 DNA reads TGTGCCAGCAAAGCGGGGGCGAACACTGAAGCTTTCTTT. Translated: CASKAGANTEAFF.

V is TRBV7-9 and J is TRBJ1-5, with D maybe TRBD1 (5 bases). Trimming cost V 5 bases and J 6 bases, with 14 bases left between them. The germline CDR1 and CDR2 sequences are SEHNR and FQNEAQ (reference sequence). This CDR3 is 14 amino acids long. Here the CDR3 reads CASSPDSFGQPQHF. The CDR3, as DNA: TGTGCCAGCAGCCCCGACAGTTTCGGTCAGCCCCAGCATTTT.

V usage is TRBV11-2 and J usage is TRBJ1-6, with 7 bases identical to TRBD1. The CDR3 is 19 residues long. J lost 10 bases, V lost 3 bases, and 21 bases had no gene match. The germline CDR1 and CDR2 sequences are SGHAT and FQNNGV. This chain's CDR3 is CASSFDLLTGPLGRSPLHF. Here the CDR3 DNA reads TGTGCCAGCAGCTTCGATTTGTTGACAGGGCCCCTGGGTCGCTCACCCCTCCACTTT. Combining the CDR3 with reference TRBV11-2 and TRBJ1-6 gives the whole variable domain EAGVAQSPRYKIIEKRQSVAFWCNPISGHATLYWYQQILGQGPKLLIQFQNNGVVDDSQLPKDRFSAERLKGVDSTLKIQPAKLEDSAVYLCASSFDLLTGPLGRSPLHFGNGTRLTVT.

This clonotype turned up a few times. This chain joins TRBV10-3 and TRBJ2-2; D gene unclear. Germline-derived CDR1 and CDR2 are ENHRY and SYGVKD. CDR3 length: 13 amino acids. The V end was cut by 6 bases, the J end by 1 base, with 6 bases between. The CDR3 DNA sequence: TGTGCCATCAGAGACGAGAACACCGGGGAGCTGTTTTTT. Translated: CAIRDENTGELFF.

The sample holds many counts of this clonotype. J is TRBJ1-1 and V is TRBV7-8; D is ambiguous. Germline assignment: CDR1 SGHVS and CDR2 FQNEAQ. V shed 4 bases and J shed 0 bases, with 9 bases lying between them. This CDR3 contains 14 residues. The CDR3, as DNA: TGTGCCAGCAGCTCGACCGAGGTGAACACTGAAGCTTTCTTT. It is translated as CASSSTEVNTEAFF. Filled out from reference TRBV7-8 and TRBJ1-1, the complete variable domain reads GAGVSQSPRYKVAKRGQDVALRCDPISGHVSLFWYQQALGQGPEFLTYFQNEAQLDKSGLPSDRFFAERPEGSVSTLKIQRTQQEDSAVYLCASSSTEVNTEAFFGQGTRLTVV.

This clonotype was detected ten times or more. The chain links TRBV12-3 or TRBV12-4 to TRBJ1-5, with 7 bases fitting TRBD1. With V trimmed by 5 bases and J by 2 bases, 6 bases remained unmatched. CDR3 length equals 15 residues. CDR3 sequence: CASSGTARGNQPQHF. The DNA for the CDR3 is TGTGCCAGCAGTGGGACAGCCAGGGGCAATCAGCCCCAGCATTTT.

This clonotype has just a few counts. In DNA, the CDR3 is TGTGCCAGCAGCTTTGACCGAGGAGAGACCCAGTACTTC. This translates into CASSFDRGETQYF. The chain uses TRBV5-6 and TRBJ2-5; D unresolved. The CDR3 is 13 residues long. Deletions cut 2 bases from V and 4 bases from J, with 9 bases between. CDR1 is SGHDT and CDR2 is YYEEEE in the germline V gene.

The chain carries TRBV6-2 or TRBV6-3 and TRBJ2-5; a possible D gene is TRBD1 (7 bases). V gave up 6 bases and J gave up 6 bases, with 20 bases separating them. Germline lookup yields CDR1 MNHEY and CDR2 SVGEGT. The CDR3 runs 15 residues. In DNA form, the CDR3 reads TGTGCCAGCAGACCCCGGGACAGCGGGCGACAGACCCAGTACTTC. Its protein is CASRPRDSGRQTQYF.